Listed below are T cell receptor beta chains from one sample, sequenced in a study of T cell changes during pregnancy in multiple sclerosis. Repertoires were generated with immunoSEQ multiplex PCR, while TCRdb's copy carries only in-frame clones and drops some. The data show 70,000 to 75,000 clones, approximately 91% seen once. This material consisted of peripheral blood, taken before pregnancy. Source of these receptors: a female donor with multiple sclerosis, enrolled in a pregnancy study. The CDR3 runs from the conserved cysteine through the conserved F or W. D genes are given only for firm matches. Not all rows give a size; the values are once, few, many and, for expanded clones, a class.

NA	TRBV11-3	TRBJ2-1	NA	CASSLDRDNEQFF	TGTGCCAGCAGCTTAGACAGGGACAATGAGCAGTTCTTC
TRBD2	TRBV11-2	TRBJ2-1	NA	CASSRKTSGSVEQFF	TGTGCCAGCAGCCGAAAGACTAGCGGGAGTGTTGAGCAGTTCTTC
NA	TRBV2	TRBJ1-2	NA	CASDGVGAGYGYTF	TGTGCCAGCGATGGGGTAGGGGCTGGGTATGGCTACACCTTC
NA	TRBV19	TRBJ1-1	once	CASSIKGPGTGAFF	TGTGCCAGTAGTATCAAGGGCCCCGGGACTGGAGCTTTCTTT
NA	TRBV4-2	TRBJ2-5	NA	CASSQQGNGETQYF	TGTGCCAGCAGCCAACAGGGTAATGGGGAGACCCAGTACTTC
NA	TRBV12-2	TRBJ2-1	NA	CASRSGLAASNEQFF	TGTGCAAGTCGCTCGGGACTAGCGGCGAGCAATGAGCAGTTCTTC
TRBD2	TRBV29-1	TRBJ2-2	NA	CSVADSGSTGELFF	TGCAGCGTTGCCGATAGCGGGAGCACCGGGGAGCTGTTTTTT
NA	TRBV29-1	TRBJ1-1	NA	CSVSPLFSSAMNTEAFF	TGCAGCGTGTCCCCGCTGTTTTCGTCAGCGATGAACACTGAAGCTTTCTTT
NA	TRBV14	TRBJ2-6	NA	CASSQDVGTGANVLTF	TGTGCCAGCAGCCAAGACGTCGGGACTGGGGCCAACGTCCTGACTTTC
NA	TRBV29-1	TRBJ2-2	once	CSGVGPGAGELFF	TGCAGCGGGGTGGGGCCTGGGGCCGGGGAGCTGTTTTTT
TRBD1	TRBV7-2	TRBJ1-4	NA	CASSFLTQGEKLFF	TGTGCCAGCAGCTTTCTCACACAGGGGGAAAAACTGTTTTTT
NA	TRBV20-1	TRBJ1-2	NA	CSARDPSGYTF	TGCAGTGCTAGAGATCCTAGTGGCTACACCTTC
NA	TRBV7-9	TRBJ1-1	once	CASSFDSLNTEAFF	TGTGCCAGCAGCTTTGACAGCTTGAACACTGAAGCTTTCTTT
TRBD2	TRBV28	TRBJ2-3	NA	CASKSGGSSDTQYF	TGTGCCAGCAAGTCGGGGGGGTCGTCAGATACGCAGTATTTT
TRBD2	TRBV7-9	TRBJ2-7	NA	CASSMERERYEQYF	TGTGCCAGCAGCATGGAGCGGGAGAGGTACGAGCAGTACTTC
TRBD2	TRBV5-4	TRBJ2-4	NA	CASSYRAGAVVAKNIQYF	TGTGCCAGCAGCTATAGGGCGGGAGCGGTCGTAGCCAAAAACATTCAGTACTTC
NA	TRBV18	TRBJ2-1	NA	CASSPLVDNEQFF	TGTGCCAGCTCACCACTAGTTGACAATGAGCAGTTCTTC
NA	TRBV5-3	TRBJ2-7	NA	CARSPGPEPYEQYF	TGTGCCAGAAGCCCGGGTCCTGAACCCTACGAGCAGTACTTC
NA	TRBV2	TRBJ1-5	NA	CASSLGPARDQPQHF	TGTGCCAGCAGCCTGGGGCCCGCTCGGGATCAGCCCCAGCATTTT
NA	TRBV2	TRBJ1-1	once	CASLQEGSIMNTEAFF	TGTGCCAGCCTACAGGAGGGCTCTATCATGAACACTGAAGCTTTCTTT
NA	TRBV7-4	TRBJ2-7	NA	CASSFHILPPPRDLSYEQYF	TGTGCCAGCAGCTTCCATATACTACCCCCGCCCAGGGACTTATCCTACGAGCAGTACTTC
TRBD2	TRBV19	TRBJ2-3	NA	CASSIRSGPDTQYF	TGTGCCAGTAGTATCCGTAGCGGGCCAGATACGCAGTATTTT
NA	TRBV7-2	TRBJ1-6	NA	CASSLEPGENSPLHF	TGTGCCAGCAGCTTAGAGCCAGGGGAAAATTCACCCCTCCACTTT
NA	TRBV7-2	TRBJ1-2	NA	CASSLVVETTGYTF	TGTGCCAGCAGCTTAGTGGTCGAAACAACGGGCTACACCTTC
TRBD1	TRBV10-3	TRBJ1-3	NA	CAISLQGTGNTIYF	TGTGCCATCAGTCTACAGGGGACTGGAAACACCATATATTTT
TRBD1	TRBV18	TRBJ1-2	NA	CASSPPGTDGYTF	TGTGCCAGCTCACCACCAGGGACAGATGGCTACACCTTC
NA	TRBV19	TRBJ1-2	NA	CASSMGRLYGYTF	TGTGCCAGTAGTATGGGCCGGTTGTATGGCTACACCTTC
TRBD1	TRBV6-5	TRBJ1-1	NA	CASSSGQGGPEAFF	TGTGCCAGCAGTTCCGGACAGGGGGGACCCGAAGCTTTCTTT
NA	TRBV7-9	TRBJ1-3	NA	CASSTGGIGNTIYF	TGTGCCAGCAGCACTGGCGGGATAGGAAACACCATATATTTT
NA	TRBV6-4	TRBJ1-2	once	CASSDEGRGGYTF	TGTGCCAGCAGTGACGAGGGCCGGGGAGGCTACACCTTC
TRBD2	TRBV30	TRBJ2-2	NA	CAWTRTSGNGGELFF	TGTGCCTGGACGAGGACTAGCGGGAACGGCGGGGAGCTGTTTTTT
NA	TRBV5-1	TRBJ1-1	NA	CASSLTPGVNTEAFF	TGCGCCAGCAGCTTGACTCCAGGGGTGAACACTGAAGCTTTCTTT
NA	TRBV27	TRBJ2-1	NA	CASSFPGGGRAYNEQFF	TGTGCCAGCAGTTTCCCTGGGGGGGGGCGGGCTTACAATGAGCAGTTCTTC
NA	TRBV4-2	TRBJ2-7	NA	CASSQDESGELSYEQYF	TGTGCCAGCAGCCAAGATGAAAGCGGCGAACTCTCCTACGAGCAGTACTTC
TRBD1	TRBV10-3	TRBJ1-2	once	CAISPSTGQGGYTF	TGTGCCATCAGCCCATCGACAGGGCAAGGTGGCTACACCTTC
NA	TRBV19	TRBJ2-2	once	CASSRRTAVYTGELFF	TGTGCCAGTAGCCGCCGCACGGCGGTGTACACCGGGGAGCTGTTTTTT
NA	TRBV2	TRBJ1-2	NA	CASSEANYGYTF	TGTGCCAGTTCTGAGGCAAACTATGGCTACACCTTC
NA	TRBV27	TRBJ2-2	NA	CASSFWPMRTGELFF	TGTGCCAGCAGCTTCTGGCCAATGCGGACCGGGGAGCTGTTTTTT
TRBD2	TRBV7-9	TRBJ2-7	NA	CASSPSGSSYEQYF	TGTGCCAGCAGCCCTAGCGGGAGCTCCTACGAGCAGTACTTC
NA	TRBV7-2	TRBJ2-7	NA	CASSLGLLGGAVRYEQYF	TGTGCCAGCAGCTTAGGACTCCTCGGGGGTGCGGTTCGGTACGAGCAGTACTTC
NA	TRBV25-1	TRBJ1-3	NA	CASSDWREGGNTIYF	TGTGCCAGCAGTGACTGGAGGGAGGGCGGAAACACCATATATTTT
TRBD1	TRBV4-3	TRBJ1-3	NA	CASGGTDSGNTIYF	TGCGCCAGCGGGGGGACAGACTCTGGAAACACCATATATTTT
NA	TRBV9	TRBJ2-7	NA	CASSVVGGNDEQYF	TGTGCCAGCAGCGTAGTCGGAGGGAACGACGAGCAGTACTTC
TRBD1	TRBV5-6	TRBJ1-6	NA	CASTRTGQVEYNSPLHF	TGTGCCAGCACCAGGACAGGGCAAGTAGAATATAATTCACCCCTCCACTTT
TRBD1	TRBV7-8	TRBJ1-1	NA	CASSRGGGTGLYTEAFF	TGTGCCAGCAGCAGGGGGGGTGGGACAGGGCTTTACACTGAAGCTTTCTTT
TRBD2	TRBV25-1	TRBJ2-2	NA	CASSEGVSGSTGELFF	TGTGCCAGCAGTGAAGGGGTTAGCGGGTCCACCGGGGAGCTGTTTTTT
NA	TRBV6-6	TRBJ1-1	NA	CASSYPPENTEAFF	TGTGCCAGCAGTTACCCTCCAGAGAACACTGAAGCTTTCTTT
NA	TRBV5-8	TRBJ2-4	NA	CASSLLDSMEGIQYF	TGTGCCAGCAGCTTACTGGACAGCATGGAAGGCATTCAGTACTTC